The rows below give T cell receptor beta chains drawn from one sample of a study of molecular identifiers for immune sequencing clone quantification. TCRdb re-analysed the PCR reads in MiXCR, keeping a single row per CDR3 protein. There are over 85,000 distinct CDR3 sequences in the sample; 21% occur only once, and 1% to 1.2% lies in the top ten. The sequencing input was naive CD8+ T cells from blood, with Jurkat cell RNA spiked in. These receptors all stem from a human donor in good health. Some libraries in this study had Jurkat cell RNA spiked in. Each CDR3 is given with its conserved first and last residue. The D gene is left open where the match is weak. Expanded clones get a size class; other rows say once, few or many, or leave the size out.

>many|TRBV12-3/TRBV12-4|TRBJ2-3|16|-
CASRRHSGGLTDTQYF
TGTGCCAGCAGGCGCCATTCAGGGGGGTTGACAGATACGCAGTATTTT
>many|TRBV15|TRBJ1-1|14|-
CATSDQGFWTEAFF
TGTGCCACCAGCGATCAGGGCTTCTGGACTGAAGCTTTCTTT
>many|TRBV6-6|TRBJ1-2|16|-
CASSESGTSVLYGYTF
TGTGCCAGCAGCGAATCCGGGACGTCCGTCCTTTATGGCTACACCTTC
>many|TRBV5-4|TRBJ2-7|13|-
CASSRESSYEQYF
TGTGCCAGCAGCCGGGAAAGCTCCTACGAGCAGTACTTC
>-|TRBV9|TRBJ2-5|14|TRBD2
CASSPPSGAETQYF
TGTGCCAGCAGCCCCCCTAGCGGGGCCGAGACCCAGTACTTC
>many|TRBV5-4|TRBJ2-1|15|TRBD2
CASRTWTSGYNEQFF
TGTGCCAGCAGAACGTGGACTAGCGGTTACAATGAGCAGTTCTTC
>many|TRBV7-2|TRBJ2-5|16|TRBD2
CASSLDLAGKQETQYF
TGTGCCAGCAGCTTAGACCTAGCGGGGAAACAAGAGACCCAGTACTTC
>few|TRBV4-3|TRBJ2-5|16|-
CASSQSPQRFGETQYF
TGCGCCAGCAGCCAGAGCCCACAGAGGTTTGGAGAGACCCAGTACTTC
>-|TRBV14|TRBJ2-7|16|-
CASSQGRGRSSYEQYF
TGTGCCAGCAGCCAAGGGCGCGGTAGGAGCTCCTACGAGCAGTACTTC
>-|TRBV6-2/TRBV6-3|TRBJ2-7|11|-
CASSPNFEQYF
TGTGCCAGCAGCCCTAATTTCGAGCAGTACTTC
>-|TRBV10-2|TRBJ2-7|11|-
CAGSEGYEQYF
TGCGCCGGCAGTGAGGGCTACGAGCAGTACTTC
>few|TRBV27|TRBJ2-3|16|-
CASSRRTATSTDTQYF
TGTGCCAGCAGCCGAAGGACAGCTACTAGCACAGATACGCAGTATTTT
>many|TRBV20-1|TRBJ2-7|14|TRBD2
CSAGGTSGPYEQYF
TGCAGTGCTGGCGGGACTAGCGGCCCCTACGAGCAGTACTTC
>few|TRBV29-1|TRBJ2-7|13|-
CSVGAKETYEQYF
TGCAGCGTTGGCGCGAAAGAAACCTACGAGCAGTACTTC
>many|TRBV7-9|TRBJ2-1|12|-
CASSQPGNEQFF
TGTGCCAGCAGCCAGCCCGGGAATGAGCAGTTCTTC
>many|TRBV20-1|TRBJ2-3|15|-
CSAARLAGGTDTQYF
TGCAGTGCCGCCAGGCTGGCGGGCGGAACAGATACGCAGTATTTT
>few|TRBV20-1|TRBJ2-1|15|TRBD2
CSARLAGYPYNEQFF
TGCAGTGCTAGACTAGCGGGATACCCCTACAATGAGCAGTTCTTC
>few|TRBV5-1|TRBJ1-5|14|-
CASSLGTGPQPQHF
TGCGCCAGCAGCTTGGGAACAGGGCCTCAGCCCCAGCATTTT
>-|TRBV19|TRBJ1-5|14|-
CASSPGRYNQPQHF
TGTGCCAGTAGTCCCGGACGGTACAATCAGCCCCAGCATTTT
>many|TRBV27|TRBJ1-1|13|-
CASSYQENTEAFF
TGTGCCAGCAGTTACCAGGAGAACACTGAAGCTTTCTTT
>-|TRBV24-1|TRBJ2-1|14|-
CATSLQDSLDEQFF
TGTGCCACCAGTCTCCAGGACTCACTGGATGAGCAGTTCTTC
>-|TRBV2|TRBJ2-7|12|-
CASDGVSYEQYF
TGTGCCAGCGACGGGGTTTCCTACGAGCAGTACTTC
>-|TRBV6-2/TRBV6-3|TRBJ2-1|21|TRBD2
CASSYSPDGPRGLVVLDEQFF
TGTGCCAGCAGTTACTCCCCCGACGGACCTCGGGGACTAGTAGTTTTAGATGAGCAGTTCTTC
>many|TRBV28|TRBJ1-5|11|-
CASDTGPPQHF
TGTGCCAGCGACACAGGGCCGCCCCAGCATTTT
>many|TRBV11-2|TRBJ2-3|14|-
CASRGGGYTDTQYF
TGTGCCAGCAGAGGCGGGGGCTACACAGATACGCAGTATTTT
>few|TRBV4-3|TRBJ2-2|14|-
CASSQDTVTGELFF
TGCGCCAGCAGCCAAGATACTGTCACCGGGGAGCTGTTTTTT
>few|TRBV29-1|TRBJ1-1|11|-
CSAHRNTEAFF
TGCAGCGCCCATCGGAACACTGAAGCTTTCTTT
>many|TRBV3-2|TRBJ2-7|15|-
CASSTSGLICYEQYF
TGTGCCAGCAGCACCTCCGGATTGATCTGCTACGAGCAGTACTTC
>-|TRBV12-3/TRBV12-4|TRBJ2-7|16|-
CASSLLSGGVPYEQYF
TGTGCCAGCAGCCTCCTAAGTGGGGGTGTTCCCTACGAGCAGTACTTC
>few|TRBV4-3|TRBJ2-7|18|TRBD2
CASSQDRGGLAGTYEQYF
TGCGCCAGCAGCCAAGATCGTGGCGGACTAGCGGGAACCTACGAGCAGTACTTC